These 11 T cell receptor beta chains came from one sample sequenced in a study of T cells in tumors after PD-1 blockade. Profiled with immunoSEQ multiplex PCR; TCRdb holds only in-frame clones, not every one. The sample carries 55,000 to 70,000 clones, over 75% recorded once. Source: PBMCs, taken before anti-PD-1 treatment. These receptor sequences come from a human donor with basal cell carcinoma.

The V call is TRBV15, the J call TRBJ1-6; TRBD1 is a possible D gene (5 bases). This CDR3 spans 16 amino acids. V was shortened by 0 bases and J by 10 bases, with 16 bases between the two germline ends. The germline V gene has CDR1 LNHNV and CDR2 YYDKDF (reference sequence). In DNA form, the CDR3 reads TGTGCCACCAGCAGAGATTTAACCGCGGGGGAATCACCCCTCCACTTT. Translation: CATSRDLTAGESPLHF.

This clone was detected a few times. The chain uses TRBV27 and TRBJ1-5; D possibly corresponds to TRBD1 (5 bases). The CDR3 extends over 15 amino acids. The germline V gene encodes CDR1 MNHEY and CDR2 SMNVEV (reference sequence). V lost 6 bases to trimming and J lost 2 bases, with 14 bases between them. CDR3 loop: CASSRGATGNQPQHF. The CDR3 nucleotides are TGTGCCAGCAGCCGCGGGGCGACGGGCAATCAGCCCCAGCATTTT.

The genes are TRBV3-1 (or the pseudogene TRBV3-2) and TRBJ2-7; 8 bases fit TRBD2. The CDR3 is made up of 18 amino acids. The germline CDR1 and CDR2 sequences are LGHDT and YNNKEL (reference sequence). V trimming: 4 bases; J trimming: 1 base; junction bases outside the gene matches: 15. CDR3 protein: CASSLSLPSGGRSYEQYF. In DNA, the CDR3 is TGTGCCAGCAGCCTCAGCCTCCCAAGCGGGGGTCGTTCCTACGAGCAGTACTTC.

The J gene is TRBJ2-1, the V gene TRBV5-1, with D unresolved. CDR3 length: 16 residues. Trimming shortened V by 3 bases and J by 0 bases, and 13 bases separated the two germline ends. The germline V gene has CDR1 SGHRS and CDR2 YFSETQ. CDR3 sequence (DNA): TGCGCCAGCAGCTACATGGACGGTTCCTCCTACAATGAGCAGTTCTTC. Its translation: CASSYMDGSSYNEQFF.

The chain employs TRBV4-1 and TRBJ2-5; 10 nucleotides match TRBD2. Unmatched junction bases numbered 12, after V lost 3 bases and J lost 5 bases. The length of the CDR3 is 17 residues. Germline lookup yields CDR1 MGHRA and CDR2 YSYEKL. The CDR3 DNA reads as TGCGCCAGCAGCCAGGATCCTAGCGGGGGACTCCTGGAGACCCAGTACTTC. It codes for CASSQDPSGGLLETQYF.

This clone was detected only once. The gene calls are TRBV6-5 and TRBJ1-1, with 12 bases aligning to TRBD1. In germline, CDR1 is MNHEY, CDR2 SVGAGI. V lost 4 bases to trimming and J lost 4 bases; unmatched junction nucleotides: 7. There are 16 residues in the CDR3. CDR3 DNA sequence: TGTGCCAGCAGTTCGGGAATGGGACAGGGGGCCACTGAAGCTTTCTTT. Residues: CASSSGMGQGATEAFF.

The CDR3 DNA reads TGCAGCGTTGCACCGGGGGGGAGCTCCTACAATGAGCAGTTCTTC. It specifies CSVAPGGSSYNEQFF. This rearrangement joins TRBV29-1 to TRBJ2-1; TRBD2 matches 8 bases. V shed 4 bases, J shed 0 bases, and the junction held 5 bases outside the gene matches. Germline V gives CDR1 SQVTM, CDR2 ANQGSEA. The CDR3 totals 15 residues.

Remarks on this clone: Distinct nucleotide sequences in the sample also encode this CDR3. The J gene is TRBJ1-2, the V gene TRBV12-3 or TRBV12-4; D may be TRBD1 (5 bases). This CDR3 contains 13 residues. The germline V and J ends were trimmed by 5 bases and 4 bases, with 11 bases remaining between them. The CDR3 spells CASSLRGGYGYTF. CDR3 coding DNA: TGTGCCAGCAGTCTGAGGGGTGGCTATGGCTACACCTTC.

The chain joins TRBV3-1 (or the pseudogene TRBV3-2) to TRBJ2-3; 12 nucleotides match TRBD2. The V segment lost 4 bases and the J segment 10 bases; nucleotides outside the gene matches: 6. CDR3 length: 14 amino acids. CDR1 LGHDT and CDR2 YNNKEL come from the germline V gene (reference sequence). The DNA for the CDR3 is TGTGCCAGCAGCCCGTGGACTAGCGGGGAGGCGCAGTATTTT. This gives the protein CASSPWTSGEAQYF.

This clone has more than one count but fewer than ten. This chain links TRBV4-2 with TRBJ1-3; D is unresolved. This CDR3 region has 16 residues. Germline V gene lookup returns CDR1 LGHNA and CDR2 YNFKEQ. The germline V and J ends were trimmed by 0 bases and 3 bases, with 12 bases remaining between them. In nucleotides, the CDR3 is TGTGCCAGCAGCCAAGAGGGGAGGGTACGTGGAAACACCATATATTTT. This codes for CASSQEGRVRGNTIYF.

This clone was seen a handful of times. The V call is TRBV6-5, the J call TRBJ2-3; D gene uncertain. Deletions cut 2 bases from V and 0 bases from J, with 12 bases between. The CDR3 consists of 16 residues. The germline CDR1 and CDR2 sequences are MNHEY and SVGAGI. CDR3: CASSYAPQASTDTQYF. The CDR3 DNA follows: TGTGCCAGCAGTTACGCCCCACAAGCTAGCACAGATACGCAGTATTTT.